Listed here are 24 T cell receptor beta chains from one sample, sequenced in a study of control samples from healthy donors and cancer patients. Profiling relied on immunoSEQ multiplex PCR, and the TCRdb table lists in-frame clones only, not all of them. In the table there are more than 95,000 clones, approximately 84% of which are singletons. The material sequenced was blood. These receptors came from a man aged 18 to 35 in good health.

The rearrangement links TRBV4-3 to TRBJ2-7; 9 nucleotides line up with TRBD2. V shed 0 bases, J shed 5 bases, and the junction held 5 bases outside the gene matches. The germline CDR1 and CDR2 sequences are LGHNA and YSLEER. This CDR3 contains 15 residues. In DNA, the CDR3 is TGCGCCAGCAGCCAAGATGCGGGGGGGCTAAACGAGCAGTACTTC. Its protein product is CASSQDAGGLNEQYF.

This clone appeared a few times. The gene calls are TRBV7-9 and TRBJ2-3; D is uncertain. Germline-derived CDR1 and CDR2 are SEHNR and FQNEAQ (reference sequence). The V end was cut by 1 base, the J end by 3 bases, with 8 bases between. The CDR3 is made up of 14 amino acids. Here the CDR3 DNA reads TGTGCCAGCAGCTTAGTGGATTTGACAGATACGCAGTATTTT. This sequence encodes CASSLVDLTDTQYF. The full variable domain, completed using reference TRBV7-9 and TRBJ2-3, is DTGVSQNPRHKITKRGQNVTFRCDPISEHNRLYWYRQTLGQGPEFLTYFQNEAQLEKSRLLSDRFSAERPKGSFSTLEIQRTEQGDSAMYLCASSLVDLTDTQYFGPGTRLTVL.

This chain uses TRBV27 with TRBJ1-2; TRBD1 is a possible D gene (5 bases). Trimming cost V 5 bases and J 0 bases, with 7 bases left between them. The CDR3 covers 13 residues. CDR1 and CDR2 (germline): MNHEY, SMNVEV (reference sequence). The CDR3 spells CASSRGANYGYTF. In DNA, the CDR3 is TGTGCCAGCAGTAGGGGAGCTAACTATGGCTACACCTTC.

The chain recombines TRBV28 with TRBJ2-3, with 8 bases lining up with TRBD2. From germline, CDR1 is MDHEN and CDR2 SYDVKM. J gave up 1 base and V 7 bases, and 7 bases lay outside the gene matches. The CDR3 contains 15 residues. The CDR3 coding sequence is TGTGCCAGCAAGGGAATTAGCGGGGGCACAGATACGCAGTATTTT. Its protein is CASKGISGGTDTQYF.

This clone was counted between two and nine times. The V gene is TRBV28, the J gene TRBJ1-1, with D possibly matching TRBD1 (5 bases). Germline CDR1 MDHEN, CDR2 SYDVKM. The V end was cut by 3 bases, the J end by 6 bases, with 17 bases between. The CDR3 covers 15 residues. CDR3 residues: CASSFSSRVTAEAFF. CDR3 nucleotides: TGTGCCAGCAGTTTTAGTTCCAGGGTGACGGCTGAAGCTTTCTTT.

The table lists this clone with a count of one. DNA of the CDR3: TGTGCCAGTAGTATTCCCACAGGGAGGACTGAAGCTTTCTTT. Its translation: CASSIPTGRTEAFF. The gene calls are TRBV19 and TRBJ1-1, with a tentative D call TRBD1 (6 bases). V lost 3 bases and J lost 5, with 13 bases in between. The CDR3 contains 14 residues. Germline V gene data show CDR1 as LNHDA and CDR2 as SQIVND (reference sequence).

The chain uses TRBV28 and TRBJ2-4; D is unresolved. Germline lookup yields CDR1 MDHEN and CDR2 SYDVKM. This CDR3 is 14 amino acids long. Deletions cut 6 bases from V and 9 bases from J, with 18 bases between. CDR3 loop: CASRPIYLSSIQYF. The CDR3 nucleotides are TGTGCCAGCAGGCCAATCTACCTTTCGAGCATTCAGTACTTC.

In DNA, the CDR3 is TGTGCCAGTATCTCGGGAGGGACAAACAACTATGGCTACACCTTC. As protein: CASISGGTNNYGYTF. The V and J genes are TRBV19 and TRBJ1-2; TRBD1 might be the D (6 bases). V dropped 7 bases and J dropped 2 bases, with 17 bases sitting between them. This CDR3 comprises 15 residues. CDR1 is LNHDA and CDR2 is SQIVND in the germline V gene (reference sequence). Full variable domain (rest looked up from reference TRBV19 and TRBJ1-2): DGGITQSPKYLFRKEGQNVTLSCEQNLNHDAMYWYRQDPGQGLRLIYYSQIVNDFQKGDIAEGYSVSREKKESFPLTVTSAQKNPTAFYLCASISGGTNNYGYTFGSGTRLTVV.

The chain joins TRBV7-3 to TRBJ2-3; maybe TRBD2 (5 bases). Germline CDR1 SGHTA, CDR2 FQGTGA. Deletions cut 1 base from V and 5 bases from J, with 10 bases between. The CDR3 is 14 residues long. The CDR3 loop is CASSLNAEGDTQYF. In DNA form, the CDR3 reads TGTGCCAGCAGCTTAAATGCAGAGGGAGATACGCAGTATTTT.

The chain uses TRBV7-9 and TRBJ2-5, with 7 bases matching TRBD2. V gave up 10 bases and J gave up 2 bases; unmatched junction bases: 4. Germline CDR1 and CDR2: SEHNR and FQNEAQ (reference sequence). CDR3 length: 12 residues. The CDR3, as DNA: TGTGCCACCGGGAGGCTTCAAGAGACCCAGTACTTC. As protein: CATGRLQETQYF.

The chain combines TRBV27 with TRBJ2-3, with TRBD2 matching 12 bases. V was clipped by 3 bases and J by 7 bases; unmatched bases: 14. This CDR3 contains 18 residues. The germline CDR1 and CDR2 sequences are MNHEY and SMNVEV (reference sequence). CDR3 amino acids: CASSFGSTSGSSFNTQYF. DNA for the CDR3: TGTGCCAGCAGTTTTGGGTCGACTAGCGGGAGTTCTTTTAATACGCAGTATTTT.

The chain carries TRBV27 and TRBJ2-7; 11 bases line up with TRBD1. Germline V gives CDR1 MNHEY, CDR2 SMNVEV (reference sequence). The CDR3 totals 16 residues. Trimming cost V 4 bases and J 5 bases; bases outside gene matches: 10. The CDR3 loop reads CASSSRTGTGGNEQYF. CDR3 nucleotides: TGTGCCAGCAGTTCCCGCACCGGGACAGGGGGGAACGAGCAGTACTTC.

Comment on this clone: One end of the junction does not line up with germline, which may come from a read error. The V call is TRBV28, the J call TRBJ2-7, with 8 bases that match TRBD1. Germline V gives CDR1 MDHEN, CDR2 SYDVKM. The CDR3 length is 14 residues. The CDR3 region is CASSPIGTGARNRF. The CDR3 nucleotides read TGTGCCAGCAGCCCCATAGGGACAGGCGCCCGAAATCGCTTC. Together with reference TRBV28 and TRBJ2-7, the CDR3 gives the full variable domain: DVKVTQSSRYLVKRTGEKVFLECVQDMDHENMFWYRQDPGLGLRLIYFSYDVKMKEKGDIPEGYSVSREKKERFSLILESASTNQTSMYLCASSPIGTGARNRFGPGTRLTVT.

This chain joins TRBV19 and TRBJ2-2; 7 bases line up with TRBD1. The CDR3 contains 14 residues. Germline V lookup: CDR1 LNHDA, CDR2 SQIVND (reference sequence). V lost 3 bases and J lost 11; bases outside the gene matches: 9. CDR3 residues: CASSMGTVNEELFF. As DNA, the CDR3 is TGTGCCAGTAGTATGGGGACAGTGAACGAAGAGCTGTTTTTT.

The chain has TRBV23-1 and TRBJ2-4; D not certain. TRBV23-1 is an ORF, with its function uncertain. The CDR3 is made up of 15 amino acids. Trimming removed 0 bases at V and 0 bases at J, with 6 bases between. In DNA, the CDR3 is TGCGCCAGCAGTCAATCGAGGAAAGCCAAAAACATTCAGTACTTC. Its translation is CASSQSRKAKNIQYF.

This chain joins TRBV3-1 (or the pseudogene TRBV3-2) and TRBJ2-7, with 10 positions matching TRBD1. Germline trimming cut 4 bases from V and 3 bases from J; bases unmatched to any gene: 9. The CDR3 is made up of 16 amino acids. Germline V gene lookup returns CDR1 LGHDT and CDR2 YNNKEL (reference sequence). The CDR3 DNA sequence: TGTGCCAGCAGCCCGGTTGCCGGGACAGGGGTCTACGAGCAGTACTTC. As protein: CASSPVAGTGVYEQYF.

This clone was counted between two and nine times. The chain uses TRBV5-6 and TRBJ2-7; D is perhaps TRBD1 (6 bases). Trimming left V 2 bases short and J 1 base short, with 16 bases between. The length of the CDR3 is 16 residues. Germline lookup yields CDR1 SGHDT and CDR2 YYEEEE. The CDR3 is CASSLRAGTSSYEQYF. DNA of the CDR3: TGTGCCAGCAGCTTACGCGCCGGGACATCTTCCTACGAGCAGTACTTC.

The chain joins TRBV11-2 to TRBJ2-1; possibly TRBD2 for D (5 bases). The germline CDR1 and CDR2 sequences are SGHAT and FQNNGV. This CDR3 has 15 residues. Deletions cut 1 base from V and 2 bases from J, with 9 bases between. CDR3 in DNA: TGTGCCAGCAGCTTAGGGCTAGCCCCCTACAATGAGCAGTTCTTC. Its protein is CASSLGLAPYNEQFF.

V gene TRBV15 combines with J gene TRBJ2-5; D is possibly TRBD1 or TRBD2 (5 bases each). This CDR3 region has 14 residues. With 0 bases removed from V and 7 bases from J, the gap between germline ends came to 12 bases. CDR1 and CDR2 (germline): LNHNV, YYDKDF (reference sequence). CDR3 region: CATSREHERGTQYF. The CDR3 DNA reads TGTGCCACCAGCAGAGAACATGAGAGGGGGACCCAGTACTTC.

The chain recombines TRBV3-1 (or the pseudogene TRBV3-2) with TRBJ1-4; D possibly corresponds to TRBD1 (5 bases). Germline CDR1 reads LGHDT; CDR2 reads YNNKEL (reference sequence). This CDR3 spans 15 amino acids. V was shortened by 1 base and J by 3 bases, with 9 bases between the two germline ends. This CDR3 reads CASSQVDSSNEKLFF. In nucleotides, the CDR3 is TGTGCCAGCAGCCAAGTAGACAGTTCTAATGAAAAACTGTTTTTT.

This clone was seen ten or more times. This chain joins TRBV29-1 and TRBJ1-1; D remains unclear. The CDR3 extends over 13 amino acids. The V and J ends lost 8 bases and 0 bases respectively, with 13 bases between them. The germline V gene has CDR1 SQVTM and CDR2 ANQGSEA. The CDR3 region has the DNA TGCAGCAGCCATTCGGGAGTGAACACTGAAGCTTTCTTT. Amino acid sequence: CSSHSGVNTEAFF.

This chain joins TRBV7-3 and TRBJ2-3; D is tentatively TRBD1 or TRBD2 (5 bases each). This CDR3 spans 15 amino acids. Germline CDR1 is SGHTA and CDR2 is FQGTGA. Between the trimmed V and J ends, which lost 6 bases and 2 bases, there was a span of 15 bases. Here the CDR3 DNA reads TGTGCCAGCAGGCCCGGGGCCGAGAACACAGATACGCAGTATTTT. It translates to CASRPGAENTDTQYF.

The CDR3 loop reads CASSRTSKFTGTQYF. CDR3 bases: TGTGCCAGCAGCCGTACTAGCAAGTTCACGGGTACGCAGTATTTT. The chain uses TRBV14 and TRBJ2-3, with D possibly being TRBD2 (6 bases). CDR1 is SGHDN, CDR2 FVKESK, per germline. Trimming removed 4 bases at V and 8 bases at J, with 19 bases between. This CDR3 contains 15 residues.

V usage is TRBV18 and J usage is TRBJ2-3; 9 bases fit TRBD2. Germline trimming cut 3 bases from V and 0 bases from J; bases unmatched to any gene: 1. Germline-derived CDR1 and CDR2 are KGHSH and LQKENI. This CDR3 is built from 15 residues. DNA for the CDR3: TGTGCCAGCTCACCTACTAGCGGGAGCACAGATACGCAGTATTTT. It codes for CASSPTSGSTDTQYF.